This T cell receptor beta chain comes out of a study of T cell repertoires in cytomegalovirus infection. Notes on the study in general: HLA-C-restricted CMV-specific TCR beta clonotypes were dominant in the ex vivo response.

Losses at the gene ends were 3 bases for V and 0 bases for J; bases not matched to a gene: 6. The CDR3 is 16 amino acids. Germline CDR1 is LNHDA and CDR2 is SQIVND (reference sequence). As to this clonotype: Its matching antigen is unknown.

MiXCR was run by TCRdb on the reads, yielding one entry per CDR3 protein. The sample includes 100,000 or so distinct CDR3 sequences, approximately 16% seen only once; the top ten take approximately 8%. The material sequenced was PBMCs. This TCR was sampled from a human donor in good health (CMV status not recorded). Some clones in this sample may be carry-over from other donors' samples. The V call is TRBV19, the J call TRBJ2-7; 9 nucleotides line up with TRBD1. The CDR3 is CASSISAGQGSYEQYF. CDR3 nucleotides: TGTGCCAGTAGTATTAGTGCGGGACAGGGCTCCTACGAGCAGTACTTC.